The rows below give T cell receptor beta chains drawn from one sample of a study of T cells in Graves' hyperthyroidism and ophthalmopathy. A single record per CDR3 protein comes from TCRdb applying MiXCR to the multiplex PCR reads. The sample has over 250,000 distinct CDR3 sequences; roughly 13% are singletons. Sequencing input: blood. These receptors were collected from a woman in her thirties or forties with Graves' ophthalmopathy. CDR3s include the opening cysteine and the closing phenylalanine or tryptophan. D genes are given only for firm matches. Size is omitted from some rows. Given values are once, few, many or a class for expanded clones.

d_gene,j_gene,abundance,v_gene,CDR3aa,CDR3nt
NA,TRBJ2-5,many,TRBV29-1,CSVRDGQETQYF,TGCAGCGTGAGGGACGGCCAAGAGACCCAGTACTTC
NA,TRBJ2-7,few,TRBV20-1,CSAGHREGSYEQYF,TGCAGTGCTGGACACAGGGAAGGCTCCTACGAGCAGTACTTC
NA,TRBJ1-2,many,TRBV5-1,CASSSSGGDYGYTF,TGCGCCAGCAGCTCGTCGGGAGGGGACTATGGCTACACCTTC
NA,TRBJ2-3,many,TRBV7-2,CASSLGVWALSDTQYF,TGTGCCAGCAGCTTAGGGGTGTGGGCCCTATCAGATACGCAGTATTTT
TRBD1,TRBJ1-1,many,TRBV27,CASSLSGQGGNTEAFF,TGTGCCAGCAGTTTATCCGGGCAGGGGGGGAACACTGAAGCTTTCTTT
TRBD1,TRBJ2-3,many,TRBV24-1,CATGMTGVDSTDTQYF,TGTGCCACCGGAATGACAGGGGTGGATTCCACAGATACGCAGTATTTT
TRBD2,TRBJ2-7,NA,TRBV19,CASSISETSGRYEQYF,TGTGCCAGTAGTATCTCCGAGACTAGCGGTCGCTACGAGCAGTACTTC
TRBD1,TRBJ1-6,many,TRBV12-3/TRBV12-4,CASSDRVYNSPLHF,TGTGCCAGCAGTGACAGGGTATATAATTCACCCCTCCACTTT
NA,TRBJ1-4,few,TRBV24-1,CATSDPLRTGNEKLFF,TGTGCCACCAGTGATCCGTTAAGGACGGGGAATGAAAAACTGTTTTTT
NA,TRBJ2-3,NA,TRBV6-1,CASLSRFTDTQYF,TGTGCCAGCCTCTCTCGATTTACAGATACGCAGTATTTT
TRBD2,TRBJ2-1,many,TRBV5-1,CASSPALAGADEQFF,TGCGCCAGCAGCCCGGCGTTAGCGGGAGCTGATGAGCAGTTCTTC
NA,TRBJ2-3,many,TRBV5-1,CASSHLQSTDTQYF,TGCGCCAGCAGCCACCTTCAGAGCACAGATACGCAGTATTTT